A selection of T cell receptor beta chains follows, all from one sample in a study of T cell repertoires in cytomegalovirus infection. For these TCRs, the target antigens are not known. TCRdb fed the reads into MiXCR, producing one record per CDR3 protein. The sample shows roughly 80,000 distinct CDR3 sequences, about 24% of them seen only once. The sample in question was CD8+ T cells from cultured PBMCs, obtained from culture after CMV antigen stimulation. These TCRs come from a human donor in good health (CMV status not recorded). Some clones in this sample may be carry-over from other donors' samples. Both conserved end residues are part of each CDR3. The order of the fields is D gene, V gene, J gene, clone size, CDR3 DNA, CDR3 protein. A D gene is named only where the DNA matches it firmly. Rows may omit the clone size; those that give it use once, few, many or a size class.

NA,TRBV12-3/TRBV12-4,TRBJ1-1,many,TGTGCCAGTACCTTTCGGAACACTGAAGCTTTCTTT,CASTFRNTEAFF
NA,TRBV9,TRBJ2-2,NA,TGTGCCAGCAGCGTAGAAGCAGCGAACACCGGGGAGCTGTTTTTT,CASSVEAANTGELFF
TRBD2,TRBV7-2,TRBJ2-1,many,TGTGCCAGCAGCGCGCTAGCGGGGGGGACCTACAATGAGCAGTTCTTC,CASSALAGGTYNEQFF
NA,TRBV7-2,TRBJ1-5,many,TGTGCCAGCAGCCTCGTGGTGGATAGCAATCAGCCCCAGCATTTT,CASSLVVDSNQPQHF
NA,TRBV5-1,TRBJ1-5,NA,TGCGCCAGCAGCTCTGGGGGGAGCAATCAGCCCCAGCATTTT,CASSSGGSNQPQHF
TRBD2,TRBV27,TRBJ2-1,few,TGTGCCAGCAGTTTATCGGCTAGCGGGCTTTACAATGAGCAGTTCTTC,CASSLSASGLYNEQFF
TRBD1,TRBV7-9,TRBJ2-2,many,TGTGCCAGCAGCCTCAAGACGGGACAGCCGCTCACCGGGGAGCTGTTTTTT,CASSLKTGQPLTGELFF
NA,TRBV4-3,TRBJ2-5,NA,TGCGCCAGCAGCCAATTAGGGACCGGAGAGACCCAGTACTTC,CASSQLGTGETQYF
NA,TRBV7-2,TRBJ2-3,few,TGTGCCAGCAGCTTGGCCCTCGATGAAGCAGATACGCAGTATTTT,CASSLALDEADTQYF
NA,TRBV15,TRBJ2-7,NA,TGTGCCACCAGCAGAGATCCTAGGGACGGAGCCTACGAGCAGTACTTC,CATSRDPRDGAYEQYF
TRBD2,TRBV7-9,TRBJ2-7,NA,TGTGCCACGGGACTAGCGGGAGGGCTGGCCTACGAGCAGTACTTC,CATGLAGGLAYEQYF
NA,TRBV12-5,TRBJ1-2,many,TGTGCTAGTGGGTATGATGGGTCCAACTATGGCTACACCTTC,CASGYDGSNYGYTF
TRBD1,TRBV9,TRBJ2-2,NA,TGTGCCAGCAGCGACCACAGGGGATCGAGCACAGGGGAGCTGTTTTTT,CASSDHRGSSTGELFF
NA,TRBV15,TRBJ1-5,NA,TGTGCCACCAGCAGAGATAACCAGGTTCGTAGCAATCAGCCCCAGCATTTT,CATSRDNQVRSNQPQHF
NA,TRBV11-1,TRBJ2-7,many,TGTGCCAGCAGCTTATACCGGGAGTGGGAGCAGTACTTC,CASSLYREWEQYF
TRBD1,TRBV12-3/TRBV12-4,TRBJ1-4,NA,TGTGCCAGCAGCACTTTTCGGACAGGCCGGGAAAAACTGTTTTTT,CASSTFRTGREKLFF
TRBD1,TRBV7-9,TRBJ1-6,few,TGTGCCAGCAGCCCTAGCGCTGAACAGGGGAATTCACCCCTCCACTTT,CASSPSAEQGNSPLHF
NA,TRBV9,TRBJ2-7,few,TGTGCCAGCAGCATAGGCGGCTCCAAATCCTACGAGCAGTACTTC,CASSIGGSKSYEQYF
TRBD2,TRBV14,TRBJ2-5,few,TGTGCCAGCAGCCAAGAGGGGGAACTAGCGGGCCAAGAGACCCAGTACTTC,CASSQEGELAGQETQYF
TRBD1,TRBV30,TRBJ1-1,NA,TGTGCCTGGGACAGTCTTCTCGGGACAGTCAACACTGAAGCTTTCTTT,CAWDSLLGTVNTEAFF
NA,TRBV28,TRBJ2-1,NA,TGTGCCAGCAGTGGAGGAGATGAGCAGTTCTTC,CASSGGDEQFF
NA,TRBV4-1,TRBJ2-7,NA,TGCACCAGCAGCCAAGAAGGGACCTCCTACGAGCAGTACTTC,CTSSQEGTSYEQYF
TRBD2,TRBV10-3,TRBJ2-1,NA,TGTGCCACCGAGGCGCTTAGCGGGAAGGAAGAGCAGTTCTTC,CATEALSGKEEQFF
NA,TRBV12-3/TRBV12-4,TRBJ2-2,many,TGTGCCAGCAGTTTCGGAGGGAACACCGGGGAGCTGTTTTTT,CASSFGGNTGELFF
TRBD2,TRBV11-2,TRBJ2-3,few,TGTGCCAGCAGCTTAGGACTAGCCCCAGATACGCAGTATTTT,CASSLGLAPDTQYF
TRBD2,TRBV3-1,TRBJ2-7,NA,TGTGCCAGCAGCCAGGGACTAGCAACCGAGCAGTACTTC,CASSQGLATEQYF
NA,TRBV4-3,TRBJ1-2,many,TGCGCCAGCAGCCCTGGGGGAGTGTATGGCTACACCTTC,CASSPGGVYGYTF
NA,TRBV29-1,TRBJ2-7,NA,TGCAGCGTTGGGGGCCAGAACTACGAGCAGTACTTC,CSVGGQNYEQYF
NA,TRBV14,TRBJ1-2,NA,TGTGCCAGCAGCCAATCAAGGGGAGAGAATGGCTACACCTTC,CASSQSRGENGYTF
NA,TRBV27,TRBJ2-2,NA,TGTGCCAGCAGTTTCCAAGATGGGGACACCGGGGAGCTGTTTTTT,CASSFQDGDTGELFF
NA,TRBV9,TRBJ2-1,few,TGTGCCAGCAGCGACGTCCAGAGCTCCTACAATGAGCAGTTCTTC,CASSDVQSSYNEQFF
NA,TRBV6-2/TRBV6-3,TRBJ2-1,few,TGTGCCAGCAGTGACGGACTAAACTACAATGAGCAGTTCTTC,CASSDGLNYNEQFF
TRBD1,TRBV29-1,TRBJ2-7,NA,TGCAGCGTTGAAGATCGGGACAGGGGTCGCGAGCAGTACTTC,CSVEDRDRGREQYF
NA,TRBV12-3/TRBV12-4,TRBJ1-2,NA,TGTGCCAGCAGTTTACGGGCGGGGGGGCCCGGGGATAACTATGGCTACACCTTC,CASSLRAGGPGDNYGYTF
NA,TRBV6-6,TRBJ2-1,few,TGTGCCAGCAGTTACGCAGGTAATAATGAGCAGTTCTTC,CASSYAGNNEQFF
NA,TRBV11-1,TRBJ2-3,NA,TGTGCCAGCAGCTTAGAAGAGACAGATACGCAGTATTTT,CASSLEETDTQYF
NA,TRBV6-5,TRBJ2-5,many,TGTGCCAGCAGTTACATTCCAACAGGGGAGGGGGGGACCCAGTACTTC,CASSYIPTGEGGTQYF
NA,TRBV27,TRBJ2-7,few,TGTGCCAGCAGTGGAGCAGCCGATACCTACGAGCAGTACTTC,CASSGAADTYEQYF
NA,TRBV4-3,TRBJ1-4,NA,TGCGCCAGCAGCCAAGACAGAAGGGAAAAACTGTTTTTT,CASSQDRREKLFF
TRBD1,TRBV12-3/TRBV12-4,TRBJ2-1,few,TGTGCCAGCAGTTTATACAGGGGTTCCTACAATGAGCAGTTCTTC,CASSLYRGSYNEQFF
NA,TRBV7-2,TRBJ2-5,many,TGTGCCAGCAGCTTAAACAAGAAAGAGACCCAGTACTTC,CASSLNKKETQYF
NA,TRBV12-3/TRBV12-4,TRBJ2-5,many,TGTGCCAGCAGTTTAGAGGGGTTGGTCGAGACCCAGTACTTC,CASSLEGLVETQYF
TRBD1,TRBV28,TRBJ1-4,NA,TGTGCCAGCAGTCGCCTGACAGGGGCGAATGAAAATCTGTTTTTT,CASSRLTGANENLFF
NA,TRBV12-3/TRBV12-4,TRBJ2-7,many,TGTGCCAGCAGCCCGGGACACCGGGTGGACGAGCAGTACTTC,CASSPGHRVDEQYF